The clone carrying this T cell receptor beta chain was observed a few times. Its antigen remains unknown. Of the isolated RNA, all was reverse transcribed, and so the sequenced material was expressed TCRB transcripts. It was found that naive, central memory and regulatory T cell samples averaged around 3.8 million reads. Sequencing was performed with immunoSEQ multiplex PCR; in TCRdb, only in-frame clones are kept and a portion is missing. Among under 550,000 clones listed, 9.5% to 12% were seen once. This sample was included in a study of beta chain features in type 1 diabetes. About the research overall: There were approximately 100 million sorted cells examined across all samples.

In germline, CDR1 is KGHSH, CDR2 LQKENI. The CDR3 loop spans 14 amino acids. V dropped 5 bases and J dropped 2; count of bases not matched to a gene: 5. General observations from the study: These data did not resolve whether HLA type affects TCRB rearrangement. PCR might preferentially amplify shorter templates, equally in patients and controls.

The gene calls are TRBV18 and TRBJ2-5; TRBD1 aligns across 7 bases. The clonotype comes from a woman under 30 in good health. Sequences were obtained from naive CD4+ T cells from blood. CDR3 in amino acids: CASSTRQGQETQYF. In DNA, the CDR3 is TGTGCCAGCTCAACCAGACAGGGACAAGAGACCCAGTACTTC.